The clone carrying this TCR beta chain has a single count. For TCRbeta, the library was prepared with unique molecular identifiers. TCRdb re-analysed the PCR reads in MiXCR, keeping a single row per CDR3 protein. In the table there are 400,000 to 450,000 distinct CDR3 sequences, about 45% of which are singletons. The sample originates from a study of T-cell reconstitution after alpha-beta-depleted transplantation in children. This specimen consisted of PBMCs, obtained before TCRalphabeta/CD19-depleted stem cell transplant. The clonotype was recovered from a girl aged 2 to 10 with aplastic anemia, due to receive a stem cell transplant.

CDR3 nucleotide sequence: TGTGCCAGCAGTGAAGCGCGACTAGCGGGGGCCTACAATGAGCAGTTCTTC. It codes for CASSEARLAGAYNEQFF. The chain carries TRBV6-1 and TRBJ2-1; TRBD2 matches at 12 bases. Per germline, CDR1 MNHNS and CDR2 SASEGT. CDR3 length: 17 residues. Trimming cost V 0 bases and J 2 bases; bases outside gene matches: 2.